Each of the 8 T cell receptor beta chains below was sequenced from the same sample in a study of shared clonotypes between healthy human individuals. Assay: immunoSEQ multiplex PCR; the TCRdb copy retains only in-frame clones and omits some. Among over 2 million clones listed, over 85% were seen once. CD8 cells classed as naive were CD45RO-negative and positively selected for CCR7, excluding terminally differentiated effector memory CD45RA+ cells. The sample was naive CD8+ T cells sorted from blood. These receptors originate from a man younger than 30 in good health.

V is TRBV13 and J is TRBJ2-7; 11 bases line up with TRBD2. Germline lookup yields CDR1 PRHDT and CDR2 FYEKMQ (reference sequence). The CDR3 is 15 residues long. The trim removed 5 bases at V and 2 bases at J, leaving 5 bases unmatched. The CDR3 spells CASSPGTSGAYEQYF. The CDR3 bases are TGTGCCAGCAGCCCCGGGACTAGCGGAGCCTACGAGCAGTACTTC.

This chain connects TRBV30 to TRBJ1-5, with 7 bases identical to TRBD1. V was pared by 0 bases and J by 7 bases, with 9 bases of the junction left unmatched. The CDR3 sequence is 15 residues long. CDR1 and CDR2 from the germline V gene are GTSNPN and SVGIG (reference sequence). The CDR3: CAWSVRTGLDQPQHF. Here the CDR3 DNA reads TGTGCCTGGAGTGTAAGGACAGGCCTCGACCAGCCCCAGCATTTT.

The chain links TRBV10-2 to TRBJ2-5; 10 nucleotides line up with TRBD1. There are 17 residues in the CDR3. Germline CDR1 WSHSY, CDR2 SAAADI. With 4 bases clipped from V and 0 bases from J, the junction kept 8 bases outside the gene matches. In DNA, the CDR3 is TGCGCCAGCAGTGGACAGGGGGCCTACTACCACCAAGAGACCCAGTACTTC. Its protein product is CASSGQGAYYHQETQYF.

V usage is TRBV9 and J usage is TRBJ2-7, with 7 bases fitting TRBD2. CDR3 length: 17 amino acids. The trim removed 1 base at V and 4 bases at J, leaving 14 bases unmatched. CDR1 and CDR2 from the germline V gene are SGDLS and YYNGEE. Here the CDR3 reads CASSVTEFGEGKYEQYF. In nucleotides, the CDR3 is TGTGCCAGCAGCGTAACCGAGTTTGGGGAGGGGAAATACGAGCAGTACTTC.

The chain joins TRBV7-9 to TRBJ1-2; TRBD1 might be the D (5 bases). The V gene lost 3 bases and the J gene lost 6 bases, with 14 bases spanning the gap. The CDR3 is made up of 14 amino acids. CDR1 is SEHNR and CDR2 is FQNEAQ in the germline V gene (reference sequence). CDR3 nucleotides: TGTGCCAGCAGCTTTGGGGGGTCCACCAATGGCTACACCTTC. Its protein is CASSFGGSTNGYTF.

The chain uses TRBV28 and TRBJ2-7; unclear D gene. Deletions cut 5 bases from V and 3 bases from J, with 17 bases between. Germline-derived CDR1 and CDR2 are MDHEN and SYDVKM. This CDR3 has 15 residues. The chain's CDR3 is CASSTPAMDRYEQYF. The CDR3 coding sequence is TGTGCCAGCAGTACACCAGCCATGGACCGCTACGAGCAGTACTTC.

This clone came up a few times. The chain uses TRBV28 and TRBJ1-2; tentatively, D is TRBD1 (6 bases). Germline V CDR1 and CDR2: MDHEN, SYDVKM. The ends were cut back, 5 bases at V and 6 bases at J, with 13 bases in the middle. The CDR3 contains 13 residues. CDR3 in DNA: TGTGCCAGCAGTATCGGGGGCGCTGATGGCTACACCTTC. Its protein is CASSIGGADGYTF.

Comments on this clone: This CDR3 is also generated by other DNA sequences in the sample. This sequence joins TRBV30 and TRBJ1-1, with D unresolved. The germline gives CDR1 GTSNPN, CDR2 SVGIG (reference sequence). The CDR3 spans 12 residues. Trimming cost V 0 bases and J 6 bases, with 8 bases left between them. The CDR3 DNA follows: TGTGCCTGGAGTGTACCGGGCCCTGAAGCTTTCTTT. This gives the protein CAWSVPGPEAFF.